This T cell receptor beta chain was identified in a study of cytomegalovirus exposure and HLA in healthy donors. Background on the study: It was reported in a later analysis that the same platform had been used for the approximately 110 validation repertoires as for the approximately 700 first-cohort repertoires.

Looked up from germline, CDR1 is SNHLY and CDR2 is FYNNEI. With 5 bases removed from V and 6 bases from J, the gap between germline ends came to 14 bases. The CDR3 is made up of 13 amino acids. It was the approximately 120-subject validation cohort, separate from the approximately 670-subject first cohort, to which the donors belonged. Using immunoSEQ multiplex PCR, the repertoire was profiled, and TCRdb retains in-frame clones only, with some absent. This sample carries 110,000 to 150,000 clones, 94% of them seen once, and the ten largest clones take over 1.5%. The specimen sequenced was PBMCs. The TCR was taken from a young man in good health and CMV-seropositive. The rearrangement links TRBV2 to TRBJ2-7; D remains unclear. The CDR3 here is CASSIKVGGEQYF. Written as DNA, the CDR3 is TGTGCCAGCAGTATTAAGGTCGGCGGCGAGCAGTACTTC.